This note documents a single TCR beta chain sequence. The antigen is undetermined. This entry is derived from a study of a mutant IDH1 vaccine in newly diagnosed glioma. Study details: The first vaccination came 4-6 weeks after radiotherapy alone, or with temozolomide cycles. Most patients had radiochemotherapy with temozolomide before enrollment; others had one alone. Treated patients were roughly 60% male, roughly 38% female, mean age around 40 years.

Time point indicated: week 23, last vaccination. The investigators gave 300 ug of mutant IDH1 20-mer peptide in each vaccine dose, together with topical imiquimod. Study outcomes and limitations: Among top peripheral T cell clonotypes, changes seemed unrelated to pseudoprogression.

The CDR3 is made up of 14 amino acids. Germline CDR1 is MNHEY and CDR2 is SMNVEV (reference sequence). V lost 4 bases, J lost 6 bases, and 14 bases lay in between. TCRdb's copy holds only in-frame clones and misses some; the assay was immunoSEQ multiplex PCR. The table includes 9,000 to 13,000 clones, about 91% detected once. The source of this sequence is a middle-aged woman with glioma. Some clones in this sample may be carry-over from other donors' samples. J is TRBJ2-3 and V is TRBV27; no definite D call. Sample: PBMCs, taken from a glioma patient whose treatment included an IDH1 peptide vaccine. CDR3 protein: CASSSGPRPDTQYF. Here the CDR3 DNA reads TGTGCCAGCAGTTCGGGCCCACGCCCGGATACGCAGTATTTT.